A single sample is the source of the 19 T cell receptor beta chains below, sequenced in a study of tumor and adjacent non-tumor tissue in lung cancer. The template was RNA from unsorted bulk tissue. More than 3 cm separated this lung sample from the edge of the tumor. The library came from three nested PCR rounds adapted from ARM-PCR protocols. Via MiXCR, TCRdb re-called the multiplex PCR reads, giving one row per CDR3 protein. The table has 98,000 or so distinct CDR3 sequences, 80% seen once. Material: distant non-tumor lung tissue. The receptors come from a man aged 55 to 70 with small cell lung cancer.

The V call is TRBV5-5, the J call TRBJ1-2; tentatively, D is TRBD1 (5 bases). Trimming left V 2 bases short and J 3 bases short, with 17 bases between. Germline CDR1 reads SGHKS; CDR2 reads YYEKEE (reference sequence). The CDR3 spans 16 residues. The CDR3 DNA reads TGTGCCAGCAGCTTCCGGGGCCCGCGGGACCACTATGGCTACACCTTC. Translated, it gives CASSFRGPRDHYGYTF. Full variable domain (outside the CDR3, taken from reference TRBV5-5 and TRBJ1-2): DAGVTQSPTHLIKTRGQQVTLRCSPISGHKSVSWYQQVLGQGPQFIFQYYEKEERGRGNFPDRFSARQFPNYSSELNVNALLLGDSALYLCASSFRGPRDHYGYTFGSGTRLTVV.

CDR3 coding DNA: TGCAGTGCCCCTCGGCGGGAGGATGAGCAGTTCTTC. This gives the protein CSAPRREDEQFF. The rearrangement uses TRBV20-1 and TRBJ2-1, with 8 nucleotides matching TRBD2. The CDR3 length is 12 residues. In germline, CDR1 is DFQATT, CDR2 SNEGSKA (reference sequence). Losses at the gene ends were 6 bases for V and 8 bases for J; bases not matched to a gene: 6.

The gene calls are TRBV5-6 and TRBJ2-7; D is uncertain. Trimming pared 0 bases from V and 0 bases from J, leaving 10 bases between. CDR1 is SGHDT and CDR2 is YYEEEE in the germline V gene. CDR3 length: 15 amino acids. CDR3 protein: CASSLDRTNSYEQYF. CDR3 nucleotides: TGTGCCAGCAGCTTGGACCGGACCAACTCCTACGAGCAGTACTTC.

This clonotype was recorded at least ten times. V gene TRBV20-1 combines with J gene TRBJ2-3; D possibly corresponds to TRBD2 (5 bases). Deletions cut 5 bases from V and 6 bases from J, with 12 bases between. The germline gives CDR1 DFQATT, CDR2 SNEGSKA (reference sequence). This CDR3 has 12 residues. CDR3 loop: CSAEGVGDTQYF. The DNA for the CDR3 is TGCAGTGCTGAGGGCGTGGGGGATACGCAGTATTTT.

On this clonotype itself: Because it lacks the conserved phenylalanine or tryptophan at the end, this CDR3 is likely a read error. Because the CDR3's place on the DNA is in doubt, the DNA is left out and the CDR3 is given as listed by TCRdb. The chain uses TRBV29-1 and TRBJ2-3; TRBD2 is taken as the D call from the table, unchecked against the DNA. The CDR3 length equals 13 residues, ends included. Germline values: CDR1 SQVTM, CDR2 ANQGSEA. CDR3 sequence: CSVKREPTDTQDY.

This clonotype was seen at least ten times. The chain couples TRBV4-1 to TRBJ1-5; weak D call: TRBD1 (6 bases). The length of the CDR3 is 15 residues. V lost 1 base, J lost 5 bases, and 12 bases lay in between. Germline lookup yields CDR1 MGHRA and CDR2 YSYEKL. This CDR3 is CASSQGGGGYQPQHF. The CDR3 DNA is TGCGCCAGCAGCCAAGGAGGGGGGGGTTATCAGCCCCAGCATTTT.

With regard to this clonotype: Being one base from a much bigger clone, this may be a read error. The chain uses TRBV7-8 and TRBJ1-2, with unresolved D. The CDR3 contains 14 residues. Looked up from germline, CDR1 is SGHVS and CDR2 is FQNEAQ. The CDR3 nucleotides read TGTGCCAGCAGCTCGATCCCGGGATTCTATGGCTGCACCTTC. Its protein is CASSSIPGFYGCTF.

About this clonotype itself: The junction differs from germline at one of its ends, possibly a read error. The chain carries TRBV11-2 and TRBJ2-3; the D gene is possibly TRBD2 (6 bases). The CDR3 runs 15 residues. Per the germline V gene, CDR1 is SGHAT and CDR2 is FQNNGV. The CDR3 protein is CASSSGGNVGHTQYF. The CDR3 nucleotides read TGTGCCAGTAGCTCCGGAGGGAATGTGGGACATACGCAGTATTTT.

With respect to this clonotype: Compared with germline, one end of the junction differs, possibly owing to a read error. The chain is built from TRBV4-1 and TRBJ1-5, with a tentative D call TRBD1 (6 bases). This CDR3 has 13 amino acids. CDR1 and CDR2 from the germline V gene are MGHRA and YSYEKL. In nucleotides, the CDR3 is TGCCCCAGTAGCCAGGGGATGTCTCAGCCCCGGCATTTT. It encodes CPSSQGMSQPRHF.

As regards this clonotype: Without the conserved terminal phenylalanine or tryptophan, this CDR3 likely stems from a read error. The chain links TRBV20-1 to TRBJ2-5; no clear D. The CDR3 covers 18 residues. Germline V CDR1 and CDR2: DFQATT, SNEGSKA (reference sequence). The V end lost 1 base, the J end lost 2 bases, and 23 bases lay between the germline ends. For the CDR3, the DNA is TGCAGTGCTAGAGTGGGGTTTAGTAAAGGCCTGGAACAAGAGACCCAGTACTCC. Amino acids: CSARVGFSKGLEQETQYS.

This clonotype was observed a few times. An end of the junction differs from the germline gene, which may be a read error. The chain links TRBV11-2 to TRBJ2-1, with D uncertain. The CDR3 loop spans 12 amino acids. Germline lookup yields CDR1 SGHAT and CDR2 FQNNGV. The CDR3 nucleotides read TGTGCCAGCAATTTAGTGTTCCCCCTCATGGTCTTC. Translating it yields CASNLVFPLMVF.

For this clonotype: The CDR3 carries no conserved terminal phenylalanine or tryptophan, so it likely arises from a read error. The rearrangement joins TRBV6-5 to TRBJ1-2; 9 bases fit TRBD1. Looked up from germline, CDR1 is MNHEY and CDR2 is SVGAGI. CDR3 length: 16 amino acids. The V segment lost 2 bases and the J segment 6 bases; nucleotides outside the gene matches: 10. The CDR3 DNA follows: TGTGCCAGCAGTTACGGCCTGGGACAGGGCTCTCATGGCTACACCCTC. It encodes CASSYGLGQGSHGYTL.

Regarding this clonotype: Germline is not matched at one junction end, which may reflect a read error. The chain couples TRBV12-5 to TRBJ2-1; 12 bases are a match to TRBD2. CDR3 length equals 20 residues. Germline V gene lookup returns CDR1 LGHNT and CDR2 FRNRAP. The CDR3 loop is CVSDYQLLLAGGSPYNEQFF. CDR3 DNA: TGTGTTAGTGACTACCAACTGTTACTAGCGGGAGGCTCCCCCTACAATGAGCAGTTCTTC.

V is TRBV11-2 and J is TRBJ1-1; D is possibly TRBD1 (5 bases). The CDR3 length is 15 residues. The germline V gene has CDR1 SGHAT and CDR2 FQNNGV. CDR3 nucleotides: TGTACTAGCAGCTTAGTGGCCGGGGGTGGCACTGAAGCTTTCTTT. This encodes CTSSLVAGGGTEAFF.

This sequence joins TRBV7-9 and TRBJ2-3; 10 nucleotides agree with TRBD2. V lost 7 bases, J lost 2 bases, and 9 bases stayed unmatched. The CDR3 consists of 16 residues. Germline-derived CDR1 and CDR2 are SEHNR and FQNEAQ (reference sequence). CDR3 amino acids: CASNGIAGGFTDTQYF. The CDR3 bases are TGTGCCAGCAACGGGATAGCGGGAGGCTTCACAGATACGCAGTATTTT. Full variable domain (rest looked up from reference TRBV7-9 and TRBJ2-3): DTGVSQNPRHKITKRGQNVTFRCDPISEHNRLYWYRQTLGQGPEFLTYFQNEAQLEKSRLLSDRFSAERPKGSFSTLEIQRTEQGDSAMYLCASNGIAGGFTDTQYFGPGTRLTVL.

For this clonotype: The junction and the germline gene differ at one end; a read error may be behind it. The CDR3 here is CASSFGVAGGYYYNEQFF. The CDR3 nucleotides are TGTGCCAGCAGCTTTGGAGTCGCGGGAGGCTACTACTACAATGAGCAATTCTTC. This chain links TRBV11-2 with TRBJ2-1; the match to TRBD2 covers 8 bases. Germline assignment: CDR1 SGHAT and CDR2 FQNNGV. This CDR3 region has 18 residues.

V gene TRBV6-2 or TRBV6-3 combines with J gene TRBJ1-1; D may be TRBD1 (5 bases). V was trimmed by 2 bases and J by 7 bases, leaving 14 bases between them. Germline assignment: CDR1 MNHEY and CDR2 SVGEGT. The CDR3 runs to 14 residues. The CDR3 loop reads CASSYDRGNIEAFF. CDR3 nucleotide sequence: TGTGCCAGCAGTTACGATCGGGGGAATATTGAAGCTTTCTTT.

Details on this clonotype: This may stem from a read error, because a much larger clone lies one nucleotide away. The chain carries TRBV7-8 and TRBJ2-6, with TRBD2 as a possible D gene (6 bases). The V gene's germline CDR1 is SGHVS and CDR2 FQNEAQ. This CDR3 spans 17 amino acids. CDR3 sequence (DNA): TGTGTCAGCAGCCCCCGGGACTGGGTCTCTGGGGCCAACGTCCTGACTTTC. Translation gives CVSSPRDWVSGANVLTF.

A remark on this clonotype: At one boundary the junction diverges from the germline segment, which might be a read error. V and J are TRBV5-1 and TRBJ2-3, with D hard to call. This CDR3 is built from 13 residues. Germline CDR1 reads SGHRS; CDR2 reads YFSETQ. The CDR3 DNA reads TGCACCAGCAGCTTCCCCTACGCAGATACGCAGTATTTC. It is translated as CTSSFPYADTQYF. The whole variable domain, remainder taken from reference TRBV5-1 and TRBJ2-3, is KAGVTQTPRYLIKTRGQQVTLSCSPISGHRSVSWYQQTPGQGLQFLFEYFSETQRNKGNFPGRFSGRQFSNSRSEMNVSTLELGDSALYLCTSSFPYADTQYFGPGTRLTVL.